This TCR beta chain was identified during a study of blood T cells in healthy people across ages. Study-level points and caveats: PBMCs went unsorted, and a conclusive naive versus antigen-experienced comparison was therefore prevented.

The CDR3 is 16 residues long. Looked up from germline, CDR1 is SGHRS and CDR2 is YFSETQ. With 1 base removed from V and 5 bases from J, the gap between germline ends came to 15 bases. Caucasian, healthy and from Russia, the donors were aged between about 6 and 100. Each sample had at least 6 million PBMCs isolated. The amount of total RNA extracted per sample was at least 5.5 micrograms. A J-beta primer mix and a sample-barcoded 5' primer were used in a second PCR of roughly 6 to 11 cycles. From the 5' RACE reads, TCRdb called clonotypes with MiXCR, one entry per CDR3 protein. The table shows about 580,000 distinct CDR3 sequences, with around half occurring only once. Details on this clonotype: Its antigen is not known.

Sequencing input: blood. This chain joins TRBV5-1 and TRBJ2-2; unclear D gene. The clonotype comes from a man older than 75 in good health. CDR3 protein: CASSLSGLHETGELFF. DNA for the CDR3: TGCGCCAGCAGCTTGTCGGGTTTGCACGAGACCGGGGAGCTGTTTTTT.